Following are 3 T cell receptor beta chains from one sample sequenced in a study of chemoradiotherapy in HPV16-positive cancers. The table came from immunoSEQ multiplex PCR; TCRdb's copy has only in-frame clones and leaves some out. The sample records around 1,500 clones, about 84% being singletons. The source was tumor tissue, collected from a patient who underwent chemoradiotherapy. The receptors were gathered from a human donor with HPV-associated anogenital cancer.

This chain joins TRBV25-1 and TRBJ2-5; D may be TRBD1 or TRBD2 (5 bases each). The CDR3 totals 15 residues. Germline CDR1 reads MGHDK; CDR2 reads SYGVNS. The V and J ends lost 7 bases and 1 base respectively, with 16 bases between them. The CDR3 region has the DNA TGTGCCAGCACCGAGGGGCTGGGCCGCCAAGAGACCCAGTACTTC. It specifies CASTEGLGRQETQYF. The variable domain in full, completed from reference TRBV25-1 and TRBJ2-5, reads EADIYQTPRYLVIGTGKKITLECSQTMGHDKMYWYQQDPGMELHLIHYSYGVNSTEKGDLSSESTVSRIRTEHFPLTLESARPSHTSQYLCASTEGLGRQETQYFGPGTRLLVL.

The V and J genes are TRBV4-2 and TRBJ2-3; 16 nucleotides line up with TRBD2. Germline trimming cut 4 bases from V and 4 bases from J; bases unmatched to any gene: 5. The CDR3 totals 17 residues. The germline V gene encodes CDR1 LGHNA and CDR2 YNFKEQ. Here the CDR3 DNA reads TGTGCCAGCAGCCCCGGGACTAGCGGGGGGGCTCCAGATACGCAGTATTTT. Its protein product is CASSPGTSGGAPDTQYF.

The V gene is TRBV6-1, the J gene TRBJ2-5; TRBD2 matches 7 bases. V trimming: 6 bases; J trimming: 7 bases; junction bases outside the gene matches: 14. This CDR3 is built from 15 residues. Germline V gene data show CDR1 as MNHNS and CDR2 as SASEGT. The CDR3 sequence is CASSGGEGGVGTQYF. The CDR3, as DNA: TGTGCCAGCAGCGGGGGAGAGGGAGGGGTCGGGACCCAGTACTTC.